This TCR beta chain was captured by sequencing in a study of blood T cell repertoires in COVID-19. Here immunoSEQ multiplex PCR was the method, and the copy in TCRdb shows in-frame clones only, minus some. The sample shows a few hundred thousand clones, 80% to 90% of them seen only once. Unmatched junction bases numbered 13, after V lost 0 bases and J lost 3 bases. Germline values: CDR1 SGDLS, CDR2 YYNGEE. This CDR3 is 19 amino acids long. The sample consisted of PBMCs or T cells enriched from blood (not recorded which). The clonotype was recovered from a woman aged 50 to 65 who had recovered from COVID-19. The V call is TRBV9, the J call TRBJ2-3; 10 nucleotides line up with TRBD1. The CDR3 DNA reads TGTGCCAGCAGCGTAGACAGGGGAATGGGACAGGGGATGACAGATACGCAGTATTTT. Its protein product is CASSVDRGMGQGMTDTQYF.